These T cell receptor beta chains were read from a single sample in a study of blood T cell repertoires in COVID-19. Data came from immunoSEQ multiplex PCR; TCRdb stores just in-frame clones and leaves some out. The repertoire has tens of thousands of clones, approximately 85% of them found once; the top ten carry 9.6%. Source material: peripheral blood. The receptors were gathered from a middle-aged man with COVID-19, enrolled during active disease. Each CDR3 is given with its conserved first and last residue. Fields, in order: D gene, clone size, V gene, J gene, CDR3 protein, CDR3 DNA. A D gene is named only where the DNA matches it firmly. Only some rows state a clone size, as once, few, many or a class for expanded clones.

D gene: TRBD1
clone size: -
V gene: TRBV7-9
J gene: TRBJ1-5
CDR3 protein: CASSLGAGGRGNQPQHF
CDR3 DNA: TGTGCCAGCAGCTTAGGGGCAGGGGGAAGGGGCAATCAGCCCCAGCATTTT

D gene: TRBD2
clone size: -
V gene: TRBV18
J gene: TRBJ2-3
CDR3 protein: CASSPGGRDTDTQYF
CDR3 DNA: TGTGCCAGCTCACCGGGCGGGAGGGACACAGATACGCAGTATTTT

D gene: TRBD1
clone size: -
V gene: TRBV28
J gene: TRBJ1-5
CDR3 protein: CASTGGNQPQHF
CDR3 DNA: TGTGCCAGCACAGGGGGGAATCAGCCCCAGCATTTT

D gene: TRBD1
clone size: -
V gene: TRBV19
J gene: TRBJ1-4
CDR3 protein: CASSTGQGQNEKLFF
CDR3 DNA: TGTGCCAGTAGTACCGGACAGGGCCAAAATGAAAAACTGTTTTTT

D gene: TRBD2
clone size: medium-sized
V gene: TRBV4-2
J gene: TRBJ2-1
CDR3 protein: CASSQELADYNEQFF
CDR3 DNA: TGTGCCAGCAGCCAAGAACTAGCGGACTACAATGAGCAGTTCTTC

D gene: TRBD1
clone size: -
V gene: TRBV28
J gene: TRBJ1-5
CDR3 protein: CASSLDRVSNQPQHF
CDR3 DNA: TGTGCCAGCAGTTTGGACAGGGTTAGCAATCAGCCCCAGCATTTT

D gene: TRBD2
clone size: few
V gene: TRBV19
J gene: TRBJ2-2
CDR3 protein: CASRRGAGELFF
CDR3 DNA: TGTGCCAGTAGACGGGGGGCCGGGGAGCTGTTTTTT

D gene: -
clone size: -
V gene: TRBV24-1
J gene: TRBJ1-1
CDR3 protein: CATTSGGANTEAFF
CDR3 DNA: TGTGCCACCACCTCGGGAGGGGCGAACACTGAAGCTTTCTTT

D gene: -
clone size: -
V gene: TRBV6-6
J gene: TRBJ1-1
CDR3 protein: CASSPDTEAFF
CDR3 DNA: TGTGCCAGCAGTCCTGACACTGAAGCTTTCTTT

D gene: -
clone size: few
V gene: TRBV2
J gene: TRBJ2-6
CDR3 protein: CASIRRGQWNSGANVLTF
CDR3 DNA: TGTGCCAGCATCAGACGCGGACAGTGGAACTCTGGGGCCAACGTCCTGACTTTC

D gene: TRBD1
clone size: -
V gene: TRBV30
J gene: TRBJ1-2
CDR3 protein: CAWSPLSGTVSYGYTF
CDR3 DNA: TGTGCCTGGAGTCCCCTTTCCGGGACAGTGTCCTATGGCTACACCTTC

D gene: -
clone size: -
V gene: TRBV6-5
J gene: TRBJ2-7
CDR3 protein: CATGSSTSITTRYF
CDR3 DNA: TGTGCCACGGGTTCCAGCACAAGCATCACTACTAGGTACTTC

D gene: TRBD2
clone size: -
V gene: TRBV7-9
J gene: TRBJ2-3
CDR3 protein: CASSSAGAGDTQYF
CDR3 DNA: TGTGCCAGCAGCTCGGCGGGAGCGGGAGATACGCAGTATTTT

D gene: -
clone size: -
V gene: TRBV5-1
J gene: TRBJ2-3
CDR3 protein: CASSLTSTGYSTDTQYF
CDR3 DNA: TGCGCCAGCAGTTTGACCTCGACAGGATACAGCACAGATACGCAGTATTTT

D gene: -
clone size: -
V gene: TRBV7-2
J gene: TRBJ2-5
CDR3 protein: CASSYRVQETQYF
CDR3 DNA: TGTGCCAGCAGCTACAGGGTCCAGGAGACCCAGTACTTC

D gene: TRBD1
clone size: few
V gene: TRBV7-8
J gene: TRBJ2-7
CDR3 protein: CASSPVDPGQGAYEQYF
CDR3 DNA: TGTGCCAGCAGCCCCGTCGACCCGGGACAGGGAGCCTACGAGCAGTACTTC

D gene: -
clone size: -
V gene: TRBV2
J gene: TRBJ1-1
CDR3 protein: CASRQGSTEAFF
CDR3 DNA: TGTGCCAGCAGACAGGGTAGCACTGAAGCTTTCTTT

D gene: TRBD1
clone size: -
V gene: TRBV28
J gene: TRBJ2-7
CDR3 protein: CASSSRGPSYEQYF
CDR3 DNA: TGTGCCAGCAGTTCCAGGGGGCCCTCCTACGAGCAGTACTTC

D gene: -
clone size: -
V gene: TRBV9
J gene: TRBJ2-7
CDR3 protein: CASSVDPGGKAPYEQYF
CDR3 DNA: TGTGCCAGCAGCGTAGATCCTGGCGGGAAGGCCCCCTACGAGCAGTACTTC

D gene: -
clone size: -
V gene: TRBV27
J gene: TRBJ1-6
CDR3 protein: CASRTLDGDNSPLHF
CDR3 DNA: TGTGCCAGCAGGACCTTGGACGGGGATAATTCACCCCTCCACTTT

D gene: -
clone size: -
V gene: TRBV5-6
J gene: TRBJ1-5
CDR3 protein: CASSLGLRSNQPQHF
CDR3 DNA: TGTGCCAGCAGCTTGGGCCTGCGAAGCAATCAGCCCCAGCATTTT

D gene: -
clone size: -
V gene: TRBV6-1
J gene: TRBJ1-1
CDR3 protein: CASSERGGETEAFF
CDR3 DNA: TGTGCCAGCAGTGAACGGGGAGGGGAAACTGAAGCTTTCTTT

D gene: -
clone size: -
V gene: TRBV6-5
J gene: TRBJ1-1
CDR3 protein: CASNPTGPNTEAFF
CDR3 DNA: TGTGCCAGCAATCCGACAGGACCGAACACTGAAGCTTTCTTT

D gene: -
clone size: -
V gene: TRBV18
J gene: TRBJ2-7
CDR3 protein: CASSRSGGGSSYEQYF
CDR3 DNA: TGTGCCAGCTCACGCTCTGGCGGCGGAAGCTCCTACGAGCAGTACTTC

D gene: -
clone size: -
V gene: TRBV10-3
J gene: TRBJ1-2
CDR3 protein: CAISELDGYTF
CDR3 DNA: TGTGCCATCAGTGAACTGGATGGCTACACCTTC

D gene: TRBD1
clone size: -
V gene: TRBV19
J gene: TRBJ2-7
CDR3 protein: CASSIDWTGAYEQYF
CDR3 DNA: TGTGCCAGTAGTATAGACTGGACAGGAGCCTACGAGCAGTACTTC

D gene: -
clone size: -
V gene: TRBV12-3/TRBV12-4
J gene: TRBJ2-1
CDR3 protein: CASLGDEQFF
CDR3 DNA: TGTGCCAGCCTCGGGGATGAGCAGTTCTTC

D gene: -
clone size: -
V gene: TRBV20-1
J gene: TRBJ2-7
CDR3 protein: CSATQGYEQYF
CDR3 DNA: TGCAGTGCTACACAGGGCTACGAGCAGTACTTC

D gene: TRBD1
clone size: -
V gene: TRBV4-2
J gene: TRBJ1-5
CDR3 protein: CASSSDRVDQPQHF
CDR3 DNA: TGTGCCAGCAGCTCAGACAGGGTCGATCAGCCCCAGCATTTT

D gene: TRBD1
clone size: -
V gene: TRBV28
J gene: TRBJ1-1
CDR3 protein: CASLRGPGQGRREAFF
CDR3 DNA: TGTGCCAGCCTAAGGGGACCGGGACAGGGAAGAAGGGAAGCTTTCTTT

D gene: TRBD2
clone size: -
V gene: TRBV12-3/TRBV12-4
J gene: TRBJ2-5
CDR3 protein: CASSPGLQETQYF
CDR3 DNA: TGTGCCAGCAGCCCGGGACTACAAGAGACCCAGTACTTC

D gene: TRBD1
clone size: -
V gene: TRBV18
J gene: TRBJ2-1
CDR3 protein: CASSRGQASSYNEQFF
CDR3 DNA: TGTGCCAGCTCACGGGGACAGGCGAGCTCCTACAATGAGCAGTTCTTC

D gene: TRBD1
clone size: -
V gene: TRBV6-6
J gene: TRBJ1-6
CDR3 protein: CASSYDRVDSPLHF
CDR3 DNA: TGTGCCAGCAGCTACGACAGGGTCGATTCACCCCTCCACTTT

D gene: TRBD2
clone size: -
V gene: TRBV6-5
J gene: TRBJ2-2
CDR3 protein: CASRPLAEAGELFF
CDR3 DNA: TGTGCCAGCAGGCCCCTAGCGGAGGCCGGGGAGCTGTTTTTT

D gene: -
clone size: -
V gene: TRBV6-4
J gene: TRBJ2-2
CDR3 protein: CASSDFPQAGELFF
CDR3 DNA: TGTGCCAGCAGTGACTTCCCTCAGGCTGGGGAGCTGTTTTTT

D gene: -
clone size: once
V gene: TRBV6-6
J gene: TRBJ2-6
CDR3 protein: CASSYSAAGANVLTF
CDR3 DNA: TGTGCCAGCAGTTACTCGGCGGCCGGGGCCAACGTCCTGACTTTC

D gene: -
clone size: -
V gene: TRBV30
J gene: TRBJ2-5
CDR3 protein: CAWGEGETQYF
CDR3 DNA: TGTGCCTGGGGAGAGGGGGAGACCCAGTACTTC

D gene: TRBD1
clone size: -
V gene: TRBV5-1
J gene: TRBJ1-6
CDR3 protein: CASTPSWDRGSYNSPLHF
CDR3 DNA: TGCGCCAGCACCCCGTCCTGGGACAGGGGTTCCTATAATTCACCCCTCCACTTT

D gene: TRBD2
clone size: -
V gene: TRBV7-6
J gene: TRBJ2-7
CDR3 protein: CASSAGGSGPFEQYF
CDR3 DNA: TGTGCCAGCAGCGCGGGGGGTAGCGGGCCTTTCGAGCAGTACTTC

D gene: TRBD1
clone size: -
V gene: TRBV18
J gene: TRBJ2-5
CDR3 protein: CASSPLTGGETQYF
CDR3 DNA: TGTGCCAGCTCACCACTAACAGGGGGAGAGACCCAGTACTTC

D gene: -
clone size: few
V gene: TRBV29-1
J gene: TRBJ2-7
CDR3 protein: CSVSPGSYEQYF
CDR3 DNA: TGCAGCGTTTCCCCAGGCTCCTACGAGCAGTACTTC

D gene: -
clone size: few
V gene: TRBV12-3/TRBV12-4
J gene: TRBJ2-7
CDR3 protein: CASSNYYEQYF
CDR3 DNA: TGTGCCAGCAGTAATTACTACGAGCAGTACTTC

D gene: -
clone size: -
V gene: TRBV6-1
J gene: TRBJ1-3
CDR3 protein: CASSESGTNGNTIYF
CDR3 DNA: TGTGCCAGCAGTGAATCCGGGACAAATGGAAACACCATATATTTT

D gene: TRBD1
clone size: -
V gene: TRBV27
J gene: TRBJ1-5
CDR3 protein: CASSKSTGVSNQPQHF
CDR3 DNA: TGTGCCAGCAGTAAATCAACAGGGGTTAGCAATCAGCCCCAGCATTTT

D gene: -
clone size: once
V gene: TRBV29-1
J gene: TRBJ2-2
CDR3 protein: CSVRVTGELFF
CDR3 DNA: TGCAGCGTTCGTGTCACCGGGGAGCTGTTTTTT

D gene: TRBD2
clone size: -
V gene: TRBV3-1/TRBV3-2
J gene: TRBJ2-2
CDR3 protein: CASSFERGRAGELFF
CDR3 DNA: TGTGCCAGCAGCTTTGAGCGGGGAAGGGCCGGGGAGCTGTTTTTT

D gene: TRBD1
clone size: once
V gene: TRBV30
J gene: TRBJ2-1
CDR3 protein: CAWSVGQTYNEQFF
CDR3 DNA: TGTGCCTGGAGTGTGGGACAGACATACAATGAGCAGTTCTTC